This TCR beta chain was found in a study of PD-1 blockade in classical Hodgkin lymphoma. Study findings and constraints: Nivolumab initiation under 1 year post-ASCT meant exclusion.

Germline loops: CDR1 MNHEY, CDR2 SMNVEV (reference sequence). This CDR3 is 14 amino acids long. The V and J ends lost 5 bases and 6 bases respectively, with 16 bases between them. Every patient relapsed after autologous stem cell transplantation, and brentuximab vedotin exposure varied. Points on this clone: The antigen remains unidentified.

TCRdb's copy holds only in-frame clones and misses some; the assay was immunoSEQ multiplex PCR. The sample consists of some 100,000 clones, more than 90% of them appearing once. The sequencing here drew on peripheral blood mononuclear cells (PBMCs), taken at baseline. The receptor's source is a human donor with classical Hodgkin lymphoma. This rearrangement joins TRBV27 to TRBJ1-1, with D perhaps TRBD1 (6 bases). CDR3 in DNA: TGTGCCAGCAGTGGAAAACCGTCAGGGGCTGAAGCTTTCTTT. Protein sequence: CASSGKPSGAEAFF.